This TCR beta chain was recorded in a study of T cell responses to AZD1222 COVID-19 vaccine. Measured with immunoSEQ multiplex PCR; TCRdb has only the in-frame clones, and not every one. The repertoire has about 150,000 clones, 90% to 95% of them found once; the top ten carry roughly 1.2%. Overall study findings and caveats: Donors were chiefly white British, with a greater number of females, and clonal diversity was perhaps underestimated.

Trimming removed 5 bases from V and 10 bases from J, with 8 bases in between. CDR1 and CDR2 (germline): KGHDR, SFDVKD. The CDR3 contains 11 residues. Turning to this clone: What it binds is unknown.

The study pooled second doses at about 4 or about 12 weeks. The TCR originated in an adult who received the AZD1222 COVID-19 vaccine. The chain carries TRBV24-1 and TRBJ2-1; the D gene is possibly TRBD2 (6 bases). This specimen consisted of peripheral blood, obtained 28 days after the second AZD1222 dose. The CDR3 protein is CATSGGREQFF. The CDR3 region has the DNA TGTGCCACCAGTGGTGGGAGGGAGCAGTTCTTC.